Listed here is a single TCR beta chain. Germline CDR1 is MDHEN and CDR2 is SYDVKM. The germline V and J ends were trimmed by 6 bases and 10 bases, with 13 bases remaining between them. This CDR3 has 12 residues. This entry belongs to a study of blood T cell repertoires in COVID-19. Study-level background: Collection of acute and convalescent COVID-19 samples took place in the United States, Italy and Spain. PBMCs, B-cell-depleted T cells, or T cells were the source of the cDNA or gDNA that made up the material.

Per the original methods: Amplification of reference gene primers provided the estimated nucleated cell counts. Method: immunoSEQ multiplex PCR; TCRdb's copy keeps in-frame clones and lacks some. V and J calls and clone size come straight from that table; D and trimming were deduced from the DNA. The table lists a few hundred thousand clones, 80% to 90% of them singletons. The J gene is TRBJ2-1, the V gene TRBV28; D perhaps matches TRBD2 (5 bases). The source is a man aged 55 to 70 with acute or convalescent COVID-19. Sequencing used peripheral blood. This CDR3 is CASRVTTREQFF. CDR3 sequence (DNA): TGTGCCAGCAGAGTGACTACCCGCGAGCAGTTCTTC.